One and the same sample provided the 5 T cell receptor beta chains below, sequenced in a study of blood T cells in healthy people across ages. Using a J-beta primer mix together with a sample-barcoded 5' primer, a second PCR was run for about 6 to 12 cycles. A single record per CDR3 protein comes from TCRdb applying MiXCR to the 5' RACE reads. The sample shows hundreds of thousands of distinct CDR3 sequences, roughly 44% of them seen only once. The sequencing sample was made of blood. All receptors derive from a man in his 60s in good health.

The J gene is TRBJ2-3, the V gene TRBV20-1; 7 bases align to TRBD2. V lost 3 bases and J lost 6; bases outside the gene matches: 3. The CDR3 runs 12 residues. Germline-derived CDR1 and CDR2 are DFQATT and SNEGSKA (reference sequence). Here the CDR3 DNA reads TGCAGTGCTAGGCTAGCGGTGGATACGCAGTATTTT. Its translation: CSARLAVDTQYF.

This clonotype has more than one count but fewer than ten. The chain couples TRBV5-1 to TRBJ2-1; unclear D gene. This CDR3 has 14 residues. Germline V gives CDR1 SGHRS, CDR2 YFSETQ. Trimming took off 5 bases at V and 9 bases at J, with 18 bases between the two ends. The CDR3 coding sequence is TGCGCCAGCAGGGTCGAGCGTGGGGTGAGTGAGCAGTTCTTC. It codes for CASRVERGVSEQFF.

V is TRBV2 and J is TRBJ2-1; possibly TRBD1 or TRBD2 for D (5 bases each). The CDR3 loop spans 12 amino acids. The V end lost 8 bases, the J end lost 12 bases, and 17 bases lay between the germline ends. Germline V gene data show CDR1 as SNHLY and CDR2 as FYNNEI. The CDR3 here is CASDQGPGLQFF. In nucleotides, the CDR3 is TGTGCCAGCGATCAGGGTCCAGGACTGCAGTTCTTC. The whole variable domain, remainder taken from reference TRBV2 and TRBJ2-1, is EPEVTQTPSHQVTQMGQEVILRCVPISNHLYFYWYRQILGQKVEFLVSFYNNEISEKSEIFDDQFSVERPDGSNFTLKIRSTKLEDSAMYFCASDQGPGLQFFGPGTRLTVL.

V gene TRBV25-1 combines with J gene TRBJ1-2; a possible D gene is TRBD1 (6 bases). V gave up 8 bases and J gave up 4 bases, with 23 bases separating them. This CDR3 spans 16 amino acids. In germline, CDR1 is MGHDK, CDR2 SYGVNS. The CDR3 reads CASVGAKGDHLYGYTF. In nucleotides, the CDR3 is TGTGCCAGCGTCGGGGCGAAGGGGGATCATCTCTATGGCTACACCTTC.

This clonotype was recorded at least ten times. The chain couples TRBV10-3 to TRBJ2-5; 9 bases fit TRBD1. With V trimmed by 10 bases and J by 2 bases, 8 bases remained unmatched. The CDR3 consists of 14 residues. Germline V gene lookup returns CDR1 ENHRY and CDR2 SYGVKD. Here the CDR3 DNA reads TGTGCCACAAGGCCGGGACAGGGACAAGAGACCCAGTACTTC. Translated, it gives CATRPGQGQETQYF.